The clone carrying this T cell receptor beta chain came up once. It was with random hexamers that 0.5 to 1 ug RNA was reverse transcribed. TCRdb reprocessed the immunoSEQ multiplex PCR reads via MiXCR and lists one record per CDR3 protein. Among approximately 200,000 distinct CDR3 sequences listed, roughly 95% were seen once. These data come from a study of CD8 T cells in Susac syndrome. The CDR3 covers 14 residues. Germline loops: CDR1 MNHEY, CDR2 SVGEGT. V gave up 5 bases and J gave up 4 bases, with 14 bases separating them. The TCR comes from a human donor with multiple sclerosis. The sample taken for sequencing was CD4+ T cells from PBMCs. The chain combines TRBV6-2 or TRBV6-3 with TRBJ1-2; D gene unclear. The CDR3 DNA reads TGTGCCAGCAGTACCCGAGGTCGACGCTATGGCTACACCTTC. Translation gives CASSTRGRRYGYTF.